One sample yielded the 8 T cell receptor beta chains listed below, sequenced in a study of blood T cell repertoires in COVID-19. Some clones are missing from TCRdb's copy, which holds only in-frame ones; the method was immunoSEQ multiplex PCR. Of hundreds of thousands of clones in the sample, roughly nine tenths were seen once. The sequencing sample was made of peripheral blood. These receptor sequences come from a woman aged 60 to 75 who had recovered from COVID-19.

This clone was picked up a small number of times. The chain employs TRBV3-1 (or the pseudogene TRBV3-2) and TRBJ1-6; D may be TRBD1 (5 bases). V was clipped by 4 bases and J by 8 bases, with 12 bases between them. The CDR3 extends over 14 amino acids. CDR1 and CDR2 from the germline V gene are LGHDT and YNNKEL (reference sequence). CDR3 region: CASSRAAGHSPLHF. The CDR3 DNA follows: TGTGCCAGCAGCCGAGCGGCGGGGCATTCACCCCTCCACTTT.

The table lists this clone with a count of one. V gene TRBV19 combines with J gene TRBJ2-3; TRBD1 matches 8 bases. V shed 10 bases and J 0 bases; nucleotides not matched to a gene: 9. The CDR3 is 15 amino acids. The germline V gene has CDR1 LNHDA and CDR2 SQIVND (reference sequence). CDR3 bases: TGTGCCACCAGAGACAGGGGATCTAGCACAGATACGCAGTATTTT. Translation gives CATRDRGSSTDTQYF.

This clone was picked up one time. The rearrangement joins TRBV6-5 to TRBJ2-3, with a tentative D call TRBD2 (5 bases). The germline V gene encodes CDR1 MNHEY and CDR2 SVGAGI. The CDR3 is 13 residues long. V lost 7 bases to trimming and J lost 0 bases, with 8 bases between them. The CDR3 coding sequence is TGTGCCAGCAAATCGGGGAGCACAGATACGCAGTATTTT. Translated: CASKSGSTDTQYF.

This sequence joins TRBV5-4 and TRBJ2-5, with D unclear. Trimming stripped 1 base from V and 1 base from J, with 8 bases between. The CDR3 spans 14 residues. The germline gives CDR1 SGHNT, CDR2 YYREEE (reference sequence). The CDR3 region is CASSLRGSQETQYF. The CDR3, as DNA: TGTGCCAGCAGCTTGCGAGGCAGCCAAGAGACCCAGTACTTC.

A single count supports this clone. The V gene is TRBV28, the J gene TRBJ1-1, with D maybe TRBD1 (6 bases). V was cut by 6 bases and J by 4 bases, with 12 bases left in between. CDR1 MDHEN and CDR2 SYDVKM come from the germline V gene. The CDR3 has 13 amino acids. Written as DNA, the CDR3 is TGTGCCAGCAGCACGAGGGGGATCACTGAAGCTTTCTTT. It yields the protein CASSTRGITEAFF.

The V call is TRBV9, the J call TRBJ2-3; perhaps TRBD2 as D (5 bases). The CDR3 has 13 residues. The germline V gene has CDR1 SGDLS and CDR2 YYNGEE. V was pared by 2 bases and J by 5 bases, with 9 bases between. The CDR3 region is CASSVGERDTQYF. CDR3 in DNA: TGTGCCAGCAGCGTCGGGGAGAGAGATACGCAGTATTTT.

This chain uses TRBV7-2 with TRBJ2-7; 11 bases agree with TRBD2. The CDR3 consists of 15 residues. Germline V lookup: CDR1 SGHTA, CDR2 FQGNSA. The trim removed 7 bases at V and 0 bases at J, leaving 5 bases unmatched. The CDR3 region has the DNA TGTGCCAGCACCCCGACTAGCGGGGCCTCCTACGAGCAGTACTTC. It translates to CASTPTSGASYEQYF.

The chain combines TRBV7-9 with TRBJ1-1; D may be TRBD1 (5 bases). V was cut by 1 base and J by 4 bases, with 13 bases left in between. Germline values: CDR1 SEHNR, CDR2 FQNEAQ (reference sequence). The CDR3 runs to 15 residues. For the CDR3, the DNA is TGTGCCAGCAGCTTAGTATCTTGGAGGGGCACTGAAGCTTTCTTT. This encodes CASSLVSWRGTEAFF.